This TCR beta chain was captured by sequencing in a study of metastatic and nonmetastatic thyroid tumors. TCRdb reassembled clones from the PCR reads with MiXCR. The profile covers 8,300 or so clones, with around 28% appearing a single time and approximately 40% taken by the ten largest. For this clone: What it binds is not known.

Findings of the study overall: Patients with malignant thyroid tumors reportedly had significantly higher TCR beta diversity than those with benign nodules, in blood and tumor.

Ahead of thyroid surgery, no patient had received treatment of any kind. Trimming removed 0 bases at V and 0 bases at J, with 9 bases between. This CDR3 region has 16 residues. CDR1 is GTSNPN, CDR2 SVGIG, per germline (reference sequence). The V and J genes are TRBV30 and TRBJ2-6; D ambiguous. The specimen was tumor tissue. This TCR came from a male donor with papillary thyroid cancer or a benign thyroid nodule (not recorded which). Some clones in this sample may be carry-over from other donors' samples. CDR3 region: CAWSVLRISGANVLTF. The DNA for the CDR3 is TGTGCCTGGAGTGTACTTCGGATCTCTGGGGCCAACGTCCTGACTTTC.